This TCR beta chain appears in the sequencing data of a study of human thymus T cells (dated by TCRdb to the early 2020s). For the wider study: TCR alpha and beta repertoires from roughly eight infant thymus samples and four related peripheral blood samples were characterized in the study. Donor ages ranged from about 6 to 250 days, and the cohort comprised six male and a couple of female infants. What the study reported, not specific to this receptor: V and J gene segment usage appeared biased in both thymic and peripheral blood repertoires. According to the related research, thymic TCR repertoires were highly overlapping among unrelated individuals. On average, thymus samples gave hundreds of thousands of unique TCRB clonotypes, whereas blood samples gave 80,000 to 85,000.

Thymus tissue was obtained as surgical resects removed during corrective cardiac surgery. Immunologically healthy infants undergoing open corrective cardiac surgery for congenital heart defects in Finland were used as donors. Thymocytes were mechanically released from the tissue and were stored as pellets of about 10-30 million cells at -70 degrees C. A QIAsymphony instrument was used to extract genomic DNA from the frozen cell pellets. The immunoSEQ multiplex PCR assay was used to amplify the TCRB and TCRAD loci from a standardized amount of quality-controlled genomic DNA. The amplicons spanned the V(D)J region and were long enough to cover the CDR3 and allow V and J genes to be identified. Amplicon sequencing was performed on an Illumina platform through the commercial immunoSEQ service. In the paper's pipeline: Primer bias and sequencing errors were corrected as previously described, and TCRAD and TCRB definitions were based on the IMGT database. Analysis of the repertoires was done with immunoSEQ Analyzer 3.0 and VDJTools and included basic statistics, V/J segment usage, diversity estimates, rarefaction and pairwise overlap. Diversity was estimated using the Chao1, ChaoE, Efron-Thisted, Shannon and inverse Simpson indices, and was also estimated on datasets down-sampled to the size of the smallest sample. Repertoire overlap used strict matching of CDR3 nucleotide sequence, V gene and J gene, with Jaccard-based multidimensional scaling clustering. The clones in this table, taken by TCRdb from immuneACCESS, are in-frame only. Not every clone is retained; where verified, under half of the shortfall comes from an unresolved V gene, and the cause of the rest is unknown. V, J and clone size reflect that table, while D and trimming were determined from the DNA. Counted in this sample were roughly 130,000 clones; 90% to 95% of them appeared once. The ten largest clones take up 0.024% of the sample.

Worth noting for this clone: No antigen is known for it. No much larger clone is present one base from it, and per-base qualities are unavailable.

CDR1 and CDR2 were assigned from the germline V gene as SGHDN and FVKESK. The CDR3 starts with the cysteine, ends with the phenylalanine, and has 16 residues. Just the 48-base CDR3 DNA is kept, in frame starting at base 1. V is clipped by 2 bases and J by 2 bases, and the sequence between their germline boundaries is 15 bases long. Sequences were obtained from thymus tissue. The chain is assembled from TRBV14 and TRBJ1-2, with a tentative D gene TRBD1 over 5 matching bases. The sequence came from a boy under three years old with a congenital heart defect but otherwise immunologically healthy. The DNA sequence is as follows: TGTGCCAGCAGCCAATTCCCCACAGGCACCAACTATGGCTACACCTTC. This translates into CASSQFPTGTNYGYTF.